This T cell receptor (beta chain) was documented in a study of PD-1 blockade in classical Hodgkin lymphoma. Every patient experienced relapse after autologous stem cell transplantation, and brentuximab vedotin exposure varied. Complete response, partial response or progressive disease made up the best responses. Trimming pared 1 base from V and 6 bases from J, leaving 8 bases between. The CDR3 contains 13 residues. Germline lookup yields CDR1 SGHRS and CDR2 YFSETQ. Here immunoSEQ multiplex PCR was the method, and the copy in TCRdb shows in-frame clones only, minus some. Counted here are nearly 55,000 clones, about 85% occurring once; the ten biggest clones make up about 15%. Study-wide findings and caveats: Possibly reflecting disease activity or prior therapy, repertoire differences have causes that remain undefined.

This clone was observed a few times. What it binds is unknown. This chain uses TRBV5-1 with TRBJ2-1; D may be TRBD1 or TRBD2 (5 bases each). Here the sequenced sample was peripheral blood mononuclear cells (PBMCs), taken at baseline. The source of this sequence is a human donor with classical Hodgkin lymphoma. CDR3 region: CASSLSGSNEQFF. The DNA of the CDR3 is TGCGCCAGCAGCTTGTCAGGGAGCAATGAGCAGTTCTTC.